This is a list of T cell receptor beta chains from one sample in a study of glioma-infiltrating T cells. TCRdb re-derived calls from the multiplex PCR reads in MiXCR, one entry per CDR3 protein. Of around 140,000 distinct CDR3 sequences listed, roughly two fifths are singletons. Input material: glioma tissue, nonneoplastic brain tissue, or PBMCs (not recorded which). The receptors were sampled from a human donor with low-grade glioma or glioblastoma, undergoing nonglioma brain surgery, or in good health (not recorded which). Each CDR3 is given with its conserved first and last residue. D genes are given only for firm matches.

D gene	V gene	CDR3 protein
-	TRBV6-2/TRBV6-3	CASSYSPVRGPYEQYF
-	TRBV20-1	CSARTIGGTNTGELFF
-	TRBV20-1	CSARVRQKNQPQHF
-	TRBV7-9	CASSLEDAGWRQFF
-	TRBV20-1	CSAVAEKLFF
TRBD2	TRBV19	CASSSGTTIPSYNEQFF
-	TRBV11-2	CASSQDSYEQYF
-	TRBV2	CASSDAGAMNTEAFF
-	TRBV20-1	CSAREGRKEQFF
-	TRBV4-2	CASSQGVGTDTQYF
-	TRBV11-2	CASSLEVPYEQYF
-	TRBV28	CASSVFPSYEQYF
-	TRBV6-2/TRBV6-3	CASSYNFETVRLF
-	TRBV7-8	CASSLVRETQYF
TRBD1	TRBV4-1	CASSPTGGAFTEAFF
-	TRBV27	CASGSSACPFTDTQYF
TRBD1	TRBV20-1	CSASRDREPGQYF
-	TRBV27	CASSLSGPTEAFF
TRBD1	TRBV28	CASSLWGTGASPLHF
TRBD2	TRBV24-1	CATSDPGLAGGDTQYF
-	TRBV6-5	CASSERGEGEQFF
-	TRBV20-1	CSAESDRAQETQYF
TRBD1	TRBV20-1	CSARYRGLNTGELFF
-	TRBV7-2	CASSREGSGTEAFF
TRBD2	TRBV20-1	CSARDFSGRGYNEQFF
-	TRBV6-2/TRBV6-3	CASSYLEGYTF
-	TRBV28	CASIGENRRTQYF
-	TRBV12-3/TRBV12-4	CASSPPGVLYEQYF
TRBD2	TRBV27	CASSIVGSSGSSDTQYF
-	TRBV4-3	CASSHNQDTEAFF
TRBD1	TRBV27	CASSGQGAGTQYF
-	TRBV6-2/TRBV6-3	CASSYSKGDYGYTF
-	TRBV20-1	CSASSETNQPQHF
TRBD1	TRBV27	CASSDPGQGRGYTF
-	TRBV6-1	CASRVTSSSYNSPLHF
-	TRBV20-1	CSAIRSGTGNEKLFF
-	TRBV7-9	CARSPTLQGNSNYGYTF